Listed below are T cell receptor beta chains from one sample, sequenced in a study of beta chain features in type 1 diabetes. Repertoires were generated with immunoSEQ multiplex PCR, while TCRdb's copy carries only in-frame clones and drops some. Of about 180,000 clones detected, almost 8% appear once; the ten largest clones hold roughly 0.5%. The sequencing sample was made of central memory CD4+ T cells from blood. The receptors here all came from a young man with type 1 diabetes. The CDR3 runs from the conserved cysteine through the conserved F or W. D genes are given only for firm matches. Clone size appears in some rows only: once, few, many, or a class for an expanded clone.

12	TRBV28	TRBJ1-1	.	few	TGTGCCAGCAGTTTACCCGGGGGTGAAGCTTTCTTT	CASSLPGGEAFF
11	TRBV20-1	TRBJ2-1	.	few	TGCAGCGTATACTCCTACAATGAGCAGTTCTTC	CSVYSYNEQFF
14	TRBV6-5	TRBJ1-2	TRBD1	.	TGTGCCAGCAGTTTACAGGGGGCGGTCTATGGCTACACCTTC	CASSLQGAVYGYTF
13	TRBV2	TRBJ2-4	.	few	TGTGCCAGCAGTGCCCCTAGCGTGGACATTCAGTACTTC	CASSAPSVDIQYF
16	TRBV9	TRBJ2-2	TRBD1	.	TGTGCCAGCAGCCCTAGACAGGGGACCGACACCGGGGAGCTGTTTTTT	CASSPRQGTDTGELFF
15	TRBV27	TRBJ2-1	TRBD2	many	TGTGCCAGCATCAAGCGGGAGGGCCAATACAATGAGCAGTTCTTC	CASIKREGQYNEQFF
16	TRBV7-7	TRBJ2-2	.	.	TGTGCCAGCAGCTTAGCGCGGGGTGTAGGCACCGGGGAGCTGTTTTTT	CASSLARGVGTGELFF
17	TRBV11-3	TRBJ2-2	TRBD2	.	TGTGCCAGCAACCCCTTCCTAACTAGCGGGGGGGCCGGGGAGCTGTTTTTT	CASNPFLTSGGAGELFF
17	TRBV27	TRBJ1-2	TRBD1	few	TGTGCCAGCAGTTTGAGGACAGGGGGTGACTCTAACTATGGCTACACCTTC	CASSLRTGGDSNYGYTF
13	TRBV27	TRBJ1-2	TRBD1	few	TGTGCCAGCAGTTTGACAGGGCTCTATGGCTACACCTTC	CASSLTGLYGYTF
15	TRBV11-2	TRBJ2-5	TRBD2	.	TGTGCCAGCAGCTCCGCTAGCGGGGGCCAAGAGACCCAGTACTTC	CASSSASGGQETQYF
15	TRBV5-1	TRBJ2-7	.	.	TGCGCCAGCTCACAGGAACCATCAAGCTCCTACGAGCAGTACTTC	CASSQEPSSSYEQYF
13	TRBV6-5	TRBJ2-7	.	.	TGTGCCAGCAGGGAACAGGGTAGGGACGAGCAGTACTTC	CASREQGRDEQYF
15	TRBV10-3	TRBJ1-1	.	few	TGTGCCATCACCGAGGCCGGGGATTTGGACACTGAAGCTTTCTTT	CAITEAGDLDTEAFF
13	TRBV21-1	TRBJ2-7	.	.	TGTGCCAGCAGCCCCCCGAGGGCCTACGAGCAGTACTTC	CASSPPRAYEQYF
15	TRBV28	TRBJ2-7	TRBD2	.	TGTGCCAGCAGTAGGGGGACTAGCGGCTCCTACGAGCAGTACTTC	CASSRGTSGSYEQYF
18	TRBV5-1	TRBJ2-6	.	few	TGCGCCAGCTGGCGGGACTCCTTACCCCTCTCTGGGGCCAACGTCCTGACTTTC	CASWRDSLPLSGANVLTF
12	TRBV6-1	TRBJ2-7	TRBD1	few	TGTGCCAGCAGTGAAGGACAGGGTGAGCAGTACTTC	CASSEGQGEQYF
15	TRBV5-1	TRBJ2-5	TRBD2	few	TGCGCCAGCAGTAAACGGCGGGAGGGACAAGAGACCCAGTACTTC	CASSKRREGQETQYF
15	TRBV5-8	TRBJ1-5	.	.	TGTGCCAGCAGCTTTCGGGGAGGGGGCAATCAGCCCCAGCATTTT	CASSFRGGGNQPQHF
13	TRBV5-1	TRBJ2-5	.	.	TGCGCCAGCAGCTCCGGTGGCCAAGAGACCCAGTACTTC	CASSSGGQETQYF
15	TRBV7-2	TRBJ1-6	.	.	TGTGCCAGCAGCCTAGGGGGGTACGGGGGATCACCCCTCCACTTT	CASSLGGYGGSPLHF
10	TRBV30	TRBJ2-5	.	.	TGTGCCTGGGGCAAAGAGACCCAGTACTTC	CAWGKETQYF
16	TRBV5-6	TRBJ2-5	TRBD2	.	TGTGCCAGCAGCCCTATACTAGCGGGGGCCCAAGAGACCCAGTACTTC	CASSPILAGAQETQYF
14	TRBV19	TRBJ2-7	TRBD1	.	TGTGCCAGTAGTCGGACAGGGCTCACCTACGAGCAGTACTTC	CASSRTGLTYEQYF
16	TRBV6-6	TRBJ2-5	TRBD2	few	TGTGCCAGTTCGCTCGGAACGGGGGGGAGTGAGGAGACCCAGTACTTC	CASSLGTGGSEETQYF
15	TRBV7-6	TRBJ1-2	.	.	TGTGCCAGCAGCTTAGATACGGGTTATAACTATGGCTACACCTTC	CASSLDTGYNYGYTF
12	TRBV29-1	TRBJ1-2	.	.	TGCAGCGTTCCGGACAGAAACTATGGCTACACCTTC	CSVPDRNYGYTF
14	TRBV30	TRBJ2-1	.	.	TGTGCCTGGAGGAAAGCGGATGTTTTGGGGGAGCAGTTCTTC	CAWRKADVLGEQFF
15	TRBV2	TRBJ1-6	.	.	TGTGCCAGCAGTGTAACGTCTTTAGTTGATTCACCCCTCCACTTT	CASSVTSLVDSPLHF
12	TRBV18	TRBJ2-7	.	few	TGTGCCAGCTGCGACAGTTCCTACGAGCAGTACTTC	CASCDSSYEQYF
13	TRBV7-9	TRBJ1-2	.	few	TGTGCCAGCAGCTTAGCGATGCGCTATGGCTACACCTTC	CASSLAMRYGYTF
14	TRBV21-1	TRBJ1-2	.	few	TGTGCCAGCAGCAAAAAGAAACAGGGGGATGGCTACACCTTC	CASSKKKQGDGYTF
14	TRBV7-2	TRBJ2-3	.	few	TGTGCCAGCAGCTTAAGAAGGGAGACAGATACGCAGTATTTT	CASSLRRETDTQYF
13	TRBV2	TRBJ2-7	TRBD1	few	TGTGCCAGCAGGAGCGGACAGGGGCCCGAGCAGTACTTC	CASRSGQGPEQYF
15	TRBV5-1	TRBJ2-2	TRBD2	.	TGCGCCAGCAGCTTGGACGGGAGGGATGACGGGGAGCTGTTTTTT	CASSLDGRDDGELFF
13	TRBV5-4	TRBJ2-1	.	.	TGTGCCAGCAGTTGGTGGGCAGACAATGAGCAGTTCTTC	CASSWWADNEQFF
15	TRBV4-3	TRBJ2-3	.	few	TGCGCCAGCAGCCGCGGGACAGCTAGCACAGATACGCAGTATTTT	CASSRGTASTDTQYF
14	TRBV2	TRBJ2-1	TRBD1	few	TGTGCCAGCAGTGAGTGGACAGGGACCATTGAGCAGTTCTTC	CASSEWTGTIEQFF
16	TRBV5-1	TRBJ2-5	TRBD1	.	TGCGCCAGCAGCTTGGCCGTCGGGACAGACCAAGAGACCCAGTACTTC	CASSLAVGTDQETQYF
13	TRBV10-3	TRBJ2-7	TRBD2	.	TGTGCCATCAGTGAGTCAGGGAGGGACGAGCAGTACTTC	CAISESGRDEQYF